These 25 T cell receptor beta chains were sequenced from one sample in a study of identical twins. TCRdb called the 5' RACE reads again in MiXCR, with one record for every CDR3 protein. The repertoire holds approximately 500,000 distinct CDR3 sequences, with more than 20% as singletons. These data also featured in a second study, about T cells expressing NK-cell markers.

Sequencing used CD4+ T cells sorted from blood. The receptors shown here come from a woman aged 18-35 years in good health.

This clonotype was seen more than once but under ten times. The J gene is TRBJ2-1, the V gene TRBV5-1; no definite D call. The CDR3 has 13 residues. Trimming left V 3 bases short and J 7 bases short, with 11 bases between. Looked up from germline, CDR1 is SGHRS and CDR2 is YFSETQ. The CDR3 DNA reads TGCGCCAGCAGCTACGACTTTCAGAATGAGCAGTTCTTC. Its translation: CASSYDFQNEQFF.

V usage is TRBV7-9 and J usage is TRBJ1-1, with D uncertain. Germline V lookup: CDR1 SEHNR, CDR2 FQNEAQ (reference sequence). V lost 5 bases to trimming and J lost 3 bases, with 13 bases between them. CDR3 length: 14 amino acids. CDR3 in amino acids: CASSLDPEDTEAFF. DNA for the CDR3: TGTGCCAGCAGCCTCGACCCAGAGGACACTGAAGCTTTCTTT.

V gene TRBV12-3 or TRBV12-4 combines with J gene TRBJ2-7, with 13 bases lining up with TRBD2. This CDR3 region has 15 residues. V dropped 7 bases and J dropped 2; count of bases not matched to a gene: 5. DNA for the CDR3: TGTGCCAGCAACAAAGGACTAGCGGGAGCCTACGAGCAGTACTTC. Its translation is CASNKGLAGAYEQYF.

This clonotype was found a few times. The J gene is TRBJ2-5, the V gene TRBV7-9; D possibly uses TRBD1 or TRBD2 (5 bases each). The CDR3 has 13 amino acids. The V gene's germline CDR1 is SEHNR and CDR2 FQNEAQ (reference sequence). V was clipped by 4 bases and J by 10 bases, with 16 bases between them. Here the CDR3 reads CASSSPGGGIQYF. The CDR3, as DNA: TGTGCCAGCAGCTCGCCGGGTGGGGGTATCCAGTACTTC.

The chain is built from TRBV7-2 and TRBJ2-1, with TRBD2 matching over 13 bases. V was clipped by 4 bases and J by 8 bases; unmatched bases: 8. CDR1 is SGHTA, CDR2 FQGNSA, per germline. The CDR3 runs to 16 residues. CDR3 in DNA: TGTGCCAGCAGCTCGGGACTAGCGGGATCTGGCGATGAGCAGTTCTTC. This codes for CASSSGLAGSGDEQFF.

In its sample, this clonotype was seen a few times. This CDR3 reads CASSLGQGTNYGYTF. As DNA, the CDR3 is TGCGCCAGCAGCTTGGGACAGGGGACTAACTATGGCTACACCTTC. This chain joins TRBV5-1 and TRBJ1-2, with TRBD1 identical over 8 bases. Losses at the gene ends were 0 bases for V and 0 bases for J; bases not matched to a gene: 1. The CDR3 contains 15 residues. The germline gives CDR1 SGHRS, CDR2 YFSETQ.

This rearrangement joins TRBV6-2 or TRBV6-3 to TRBJ2-3; a possible D gene is TRBD2 (5 bases). This CDR3 has 16 amino acids. Germline lookup yields CDR1 MNHEY and CDR2 SVGEGT. The ends were cut back, 2 bases at V and 2 bases at J, with 14 bases in the middle. This CDR3 is CASSYGVAPFTDTQYF. CDR3 sequence (DNA): TGTGCCAGCAGTTACGGGGTAGCGCCATTCACAGATACGCAGTATTTT.

This clonotype occurred a few times. The rearrangement joins TRBV7-9 to TRBJ2-4; D remains ambiguous. V was clipped by 3 bases and J by 4 bases, with 13 bases between them. This CDR3 is 15 amino acids long. Germline CDR1 reads SEHNR; CDR2 reads FQNEAQ (reference sequence). This CDR3 reads CASSFFGPQKNIQYF. The DNA of the CDR3 is TGTGCCAGCAGCTTTTTTGGGCCTCAAAAAAACATTCAGTACTTC.

The CDR3 DNA follows: TGCGCCAGCAGCTTGGATCCTGTTGGCCACGGGGAGCTGTTTTTT. Translation: CASSLDPVGHGELFF. The chain carries TRBV5-1 and TRBJ2-2; no firm D call. V was pared by 0 bases and J by 7 bases, with 13 bases between. The CDR3 is made up of 15 amino acids. The germline CDR1 and CDR2 sequences are SGHRS and YFSETQ.

This clonotype appeared a few times. The chain combines TRBV5-1 with TRBJ2-3, with 8 bases lining up with TRBD1. The CDR3 contains 13 residues. The germline gives CDR1 SGHRS, CDR2 YFSETQ. The V segment lost 4 bases and the J segment 5 bases; nucleotides outside the gene matches: 3. The DNA for the CDR3 is TGCGCCAGCAGCATCAGGGGGCAAGATACGCAGTATTTT. Amino acids: CASSIRGQDTQYF.

This clonotype was counted many times. The chain links TRBV10-3 to TRBJ2-1; D gene uncertain. With 4 bases removed from V and 12 bases from J, the gap between germline ends came to 22 bases. Per germline, CDR1 ENHRY and CDR2 SYGVKD. This CDR3 is 15 amino acids long. For the CDR3, the DNA is TGTGCCATCAGTGTCAATCACAATATGGCGGAGCGGCAGTTCTTC. It is translated as CAISVNHNMAERQFF.

This clonotype turned up a few times. This rearrangement joins TRBV7-9 to TRBJ2-1; 11 bases agree with TRBD2. V lost 5 bases to trimming and J lost 0 bases; unmatched junction nucleotides: 6. The CDR3 covers 17 residues. The V gene's germline CDR1 is SEHNR and CDR2 FQNEAQ (reference sequence). CDR3 sequence (DNA): TGTGCCAGCAGCGGGACTAGCGGAGTCCGCTCCTACAATGAGCAGTTCTTC. This encodes CASSGTSGVRSYNEQFF.

The chain is built from TRBV7-2 and TRBJ2-3; 10 nucleotides align to TRBD2. Looked up from germline, CDR1 is SGHTA and CDR2 is FQGNSA. CDR3 length equals 15 residues. Trimming removed 3 bases from V and 3 bases from J; junction bases left unmatched: 3. CDR3: CASSFLLAGTDTQYF. The CDR3 bases are TGTGCCAGCAGCTTCTTACTAGCGGGAACAGATACGCAGTATTTT.

J is TRBJ2-1 and V is TRBV10-3; tentatively, D is TRBD1 (6 bases). The germline CDR1 and CDR2 sequences are ENHRY and SYGVKD. Trimming removed 9 bases at V and 5 bases at J, with 8 bases between. CDR3 size: 11 residues. The CDR3 DNA reads as TGTGCCATTAGGGACAACAATGAGCAGTTCTTC. As protein: CAIRDNNEQFF.

The chain employs TRBV19 and TRBJ2-2; the D gene is possibly TRBD1 (6 bases). The CDR3 totals 16 residues. Germline lookup yields CDR1 LNHDA and CDR2 SQIVND (reference sequence). The V gene lost 4 bases and the J gene lost 1 base, with 13 bases spanning the gap. The CDR3 region has the DNA TGTGCCAGTAGTACCACAGGGTCTATGAACACCGGGGAGCTGTTTTTT. Its translation is CASSTTGSMNTGELFF.

The rearrangement links TRBV6-4 to TRBJ2-1, with 7 bases lining up with TRBD2. The germline V gene has CDR1 MRHNA and CDR2 SNTAGT. This CDR3 has 14 residues. V lost 6 bases and J lost 8; bases outside the gene matches: 10. CDR3 bases: TGTGCCAGCAGAAAGCCTAGCGGTGGTGATGAGCAGTTCTTC. Its protein product is CASRKPSGGDEQFF.

The rearrangement links TRBV10-3 to TRBJ2-2, with 7 bases that match TRBD1. CDR1 and CDR2 (germline): ENHRY, SYGVKD. The CDR3 spans 14 residues. Trimming took 10 bases from V and 3 from J; bases not matched to a gene: 8. CDR3 DNA: TGTGCCACCGCTGACAGGGTCGACACCGGGGAGCTGTTTTTT. As protein: CATADRVDTGELFF.

The CDR3 region has the DNA TGTGCCTGGAGTTCAACTAGGAATGAGCAGTTCTTC. This codes for CAWSSTRNEQFF. The chain employs TRBV30 and TRBJ2-1, with D maybe TRBD2 (5 bases). Germline CDR1 is GTSNPN and CDR2 is SVGIG (reference sequence). Deletions cut 2 bases from V and 7 bases from J, with 9 bases between. This CDR3 region has 12 residues.

This clonotype was recorded a few times. The chain carries TRBV9 and TRBJ1-4; possible D gene TRBD1, 5 bases. CDR1 is SGDLS, CDR2 YYNGEE, per germline. CDR3 length: 14 residues. Deletions cut 4 bases from V and 8 bases from J, with 15 bases between. The CDR3 protein is CASSPGHKSEKLFF. In DNA, the CDR3 is TGTGCCAGCAGCCCAGGACATAAGTCCGAAAAACTGTTTTTT.

This clonotype occurred a few times. This chain uses TRBV10-1 with TRBJ2-3, with D perhaps matching TRBD2 (7 bases). Germline V gene data show CDR1 as WNHNN and CDR2 as SYGVQD (reference sequence). The CDR3 has 13 residues. V was trimmed by 11 bases and J by 3 bases, leaving 15 bases between them. The DNA of the CDR3 is TGCGCCTCGGGGGGCCCTCAGACAGATACGCAGTATTTT. Amino acids: CASGGPQTDTQYF.

The CDR3 DNA follows: TGTGCCAGCAGACCCAGCGGGAGGATGATCTACAATGAGCAGTTCTTC. Translation: CASRPSGRMIYNEQFF. J is TRBJ2-1 and V is TRBV12-3 or TRBV12-4, with 9 bases fitting TRBD2. CDR3 length: 16 residues. V gave up 6 bases and J gave up 3 bases; unmatched junction bases: 9.

This clonotype turned up a few times. The J gene is TRBJ2-5, the V gene TRBV6-5; 7 nucleotides line up with TRBD2. This CDR3 is 16 amino acids long. J was trimmed by 4 bases and V by 2 bases; bases with no gene match: 10. The germline V gene encodes CDR1 MNHEY and CDR2 SVGAGI. The CDR3 is CASSYPPGGGVETQYF. The CDR3 DNA reads TGTGCCAGCAGTTACCCGCCTGGGGGAGGGGTAGAGACCCAGTACTTC.

There are a few counts of this clonotype. V and J are TRBV7-2 and TRBJ1-1; D remains ambiguous. Deletions cut 2 bases from V and 0 bases from J, with 10 bases between. The V gene's germline CDR1 is SGHTA and CDR2 FQGNSA. This CDR3 spans 15 amino acids. The CDR3 spells CASSLLDGLNTEAFF. The CDR3 DNA follows: TGTGCCAGCAGCTTACTGGACGGCTTGAACACTGAAGCTTTCTTT.

This clonotype came up a few times. The rearrangement joins TRBV7-9 to TRBJ2-1; 7 nucleotides match TRBD2. Germline V gene sequence: CDR1 SEHNR, CDR2 FQNEAQ (reference sequence). The V and J ends lost 4 bases and 3 bases, in that order; junction bases with no gene match: 9. The CDR3 totals 16 residues. The CDR3 DNA reads as TGTGCCAGCAGCTCACGGGGGAGGGGTAACTACAATGAGCAGTTCTTC. Its protein is CASSSRGRGNYNEQFF.

Written as DNA, the CDR3 is TGTGCCAGCAGGGGGGGGTCAGCCGAGCAGTACTTC. This translates into CASRGGSAEQYF. The rearrangement uses TRBV12-3 or TRBV12-4 and TRBJ2-7; TRBD2 matches at 7 bases. This CDR3 region has 12 residues. With 6 bases clipped from V and 6 bases from J, the junction kept 5 bases outside the gene matches.